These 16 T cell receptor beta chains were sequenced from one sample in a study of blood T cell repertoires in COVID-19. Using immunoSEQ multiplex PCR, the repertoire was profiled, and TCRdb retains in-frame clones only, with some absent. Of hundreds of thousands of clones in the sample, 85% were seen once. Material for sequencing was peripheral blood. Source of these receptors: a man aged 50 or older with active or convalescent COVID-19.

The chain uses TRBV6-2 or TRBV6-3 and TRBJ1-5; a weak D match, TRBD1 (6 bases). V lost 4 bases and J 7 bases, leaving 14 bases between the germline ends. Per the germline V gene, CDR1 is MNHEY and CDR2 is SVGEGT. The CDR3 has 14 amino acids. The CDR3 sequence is CASSFARGFQPQHF. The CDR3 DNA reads TGTGCCAGCAGTTTTGCCAGGGGTTTCCAGCCCCAGCATTTT.

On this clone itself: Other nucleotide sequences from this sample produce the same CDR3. The CDR3 region is CASSSPGQGANEQYF. In DNA, the CDR3 is TGTGCCAGTAGTTCACCGGGGCAGGGGGCCAACGAGCAGTACTTC. The chain couples TRBV19 to TRBJ2-7; TRBD1 aligns across 8 bases. V lost 5 bases to trimming and J lost 5 bases; unmatched junction nucleotides: 11. Germline V CDR1 and CDR2: LNHDA, SQIVND (reference sequence). The CDR3 consists of 15 residues.

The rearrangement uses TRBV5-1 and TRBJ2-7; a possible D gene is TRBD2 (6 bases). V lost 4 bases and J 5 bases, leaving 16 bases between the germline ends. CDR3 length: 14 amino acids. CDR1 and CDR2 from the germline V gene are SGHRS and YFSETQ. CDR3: CASSPLAGTNEQYF. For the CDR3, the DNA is TGCGCCAGCAGCCCCCTCGCGGGAACCAACGAGCAGTACTTC.

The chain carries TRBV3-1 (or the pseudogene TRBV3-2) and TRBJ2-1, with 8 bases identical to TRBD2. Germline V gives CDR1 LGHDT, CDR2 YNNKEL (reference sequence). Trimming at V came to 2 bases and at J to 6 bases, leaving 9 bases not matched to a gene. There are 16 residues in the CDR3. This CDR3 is CASSQSSAGGGNEQFF. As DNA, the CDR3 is TGTGCCAGCAGCCAATCTTCCGCGGGGGGCGGCAATGAGCAGTTCTTC.

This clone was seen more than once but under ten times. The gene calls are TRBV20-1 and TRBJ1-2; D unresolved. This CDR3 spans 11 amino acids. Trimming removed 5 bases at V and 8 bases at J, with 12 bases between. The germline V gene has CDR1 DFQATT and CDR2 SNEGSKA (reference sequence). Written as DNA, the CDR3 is TGCAGTGCTCCCCTGGGAGGGGGCTACACCTTC. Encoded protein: CSAPLGGGYTF.

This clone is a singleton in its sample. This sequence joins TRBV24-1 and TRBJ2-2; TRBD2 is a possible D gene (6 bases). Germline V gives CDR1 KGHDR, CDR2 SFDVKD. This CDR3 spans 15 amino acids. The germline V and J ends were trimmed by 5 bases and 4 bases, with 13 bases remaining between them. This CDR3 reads CATSGRAGGTGELFF. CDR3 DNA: TGTGCCACCAGTGGGAGGGCCGGGGGCACCGGGGAGCTGTTTTTT.

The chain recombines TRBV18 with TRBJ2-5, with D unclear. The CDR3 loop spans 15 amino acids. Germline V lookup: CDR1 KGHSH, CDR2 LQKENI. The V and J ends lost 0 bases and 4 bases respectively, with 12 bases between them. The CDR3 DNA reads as TGTGCCAGCTCACCACCGAGTCACAGCAGAGAGACCCAGTACTTC. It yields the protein CASSPPSHSRETQYF.

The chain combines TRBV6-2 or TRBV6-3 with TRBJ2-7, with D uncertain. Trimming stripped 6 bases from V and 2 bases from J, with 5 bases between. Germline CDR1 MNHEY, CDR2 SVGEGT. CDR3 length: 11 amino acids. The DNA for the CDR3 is TGTGCCAGCAGCATTACCTACGAGCAGTACTTC. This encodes CASSITYEQYF.

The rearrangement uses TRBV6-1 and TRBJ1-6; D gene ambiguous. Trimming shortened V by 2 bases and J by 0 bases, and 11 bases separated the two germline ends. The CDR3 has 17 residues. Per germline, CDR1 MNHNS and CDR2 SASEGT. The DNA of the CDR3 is TGTGCCAGCAGTGAACGTGTCCCGAGCTCCTATAATTCACCCCTCCACTTT. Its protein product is CASSERVPSSYNSPLHF.

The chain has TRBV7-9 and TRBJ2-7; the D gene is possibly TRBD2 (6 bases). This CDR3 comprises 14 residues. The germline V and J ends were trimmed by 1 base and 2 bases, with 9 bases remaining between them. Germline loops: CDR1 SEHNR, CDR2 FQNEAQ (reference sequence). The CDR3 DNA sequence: TGTGCCAGCAGCTTAGGCGGGAACACCTACGAGCAGTACTTC. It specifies CASSLGGNTYEQYF.

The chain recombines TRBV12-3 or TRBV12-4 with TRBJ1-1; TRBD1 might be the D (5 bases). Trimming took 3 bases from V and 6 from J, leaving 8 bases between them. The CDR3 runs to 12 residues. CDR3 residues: CASSFWGAEAFF. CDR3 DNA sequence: TGTGCCAGCAGTTTCTGGGGCGCTGAAGCTTTCTTT.

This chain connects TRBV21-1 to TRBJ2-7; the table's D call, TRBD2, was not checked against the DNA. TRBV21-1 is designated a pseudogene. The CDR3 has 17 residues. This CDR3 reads CASSKLMTSGISYEQYF. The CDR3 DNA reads TGTGCCAGCAGCAAACTGATGACTAGCGGGATCTCCTACGAGCAGTACTTC.

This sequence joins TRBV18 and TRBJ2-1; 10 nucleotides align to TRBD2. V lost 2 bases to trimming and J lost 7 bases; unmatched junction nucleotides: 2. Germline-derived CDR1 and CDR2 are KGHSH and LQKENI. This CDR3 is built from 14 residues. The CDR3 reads CASSPAGLANEQFF. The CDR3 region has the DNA TGTGCCAGCTCACCAGCGGGACTAGCGAATGAGCAGTTCTTC.

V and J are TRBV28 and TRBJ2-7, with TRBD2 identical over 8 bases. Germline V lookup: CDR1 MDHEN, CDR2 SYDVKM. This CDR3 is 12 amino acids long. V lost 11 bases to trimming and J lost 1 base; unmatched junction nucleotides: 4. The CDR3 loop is CALSGGSYEQYF. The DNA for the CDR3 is TGTGCCTTGAGCGGGGGATCCTACGAGCAGTACTTC.

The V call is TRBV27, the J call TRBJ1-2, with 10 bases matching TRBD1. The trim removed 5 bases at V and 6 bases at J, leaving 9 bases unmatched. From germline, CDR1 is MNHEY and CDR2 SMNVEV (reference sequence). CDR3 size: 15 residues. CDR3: CASSTQPGTGDGYTF. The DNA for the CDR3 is TGTGCCAGCAGTACTCAACCGGGGACAGGGGATGGCTACACCTTC.

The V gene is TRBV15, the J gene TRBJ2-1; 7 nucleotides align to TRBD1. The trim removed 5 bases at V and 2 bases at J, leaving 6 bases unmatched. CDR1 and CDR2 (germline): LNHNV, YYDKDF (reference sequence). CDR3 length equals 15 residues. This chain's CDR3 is CATSGGQAAYNEQFF. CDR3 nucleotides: TGTGCCACCAGCGGCGGACAGGCGGCCTACAATGAGCAGTTCTTC.